The source of this T cell receptor beta chain is a study of cytotoxic CD8 clonotypes in ibrutinib-treated CLL (dated by TCRdb to the early 2020s). About the full investigation: In this cohort, around 14 patients were treatment-naive and approximately 10 were relapsed/refractory, while approximately 18 had unmutated IGHV. Responses were partial in 24 patients and complete in 2; after median approximately 66 months follow-up, about 14 stayed in remission and around 12 progressed. Response samples were taken after a median of roughly 12 months on treatment, ranging from roughly 6 to 36 months. On average, each sample yielded roughly 250,000 productive templates and about 95,000 productive rearrangements. Longitudinal samples were obtainable from about 30% of the roughly 86 participants in the trial. Cryopreserved peripheral blood mononuclear cells were obtained prior to treatment, at the time of response, and at either disease progression or sustained remission. Patients were still on ibrutinib when every remission and progressive disease sample was collected. Findings and caveats that apply to the study as a whole: An increase in clonality was observed at ibrutinib response, with clonality remaining stable during sustained remission and falling back toward baseline at progression. Sampling times were not matched between sustained-remission and progressing patients, and lymph node repertoires were not studied. At baseline, clonality was higher than in age-matched healthy donors and showed a strong correlation with circulating CD8+ T-cell counts. Public clonotypes were rare and either contracted or stayed stable during treatment, and the rise in clonality at ibrutinib response reflected the expansion of private clonotypes.

Concerning this clone itself: No cognate antigen has been identified for it. Per-base qualities were not stored, and no clone one base away is much larger. This specimen includes other DNA sequences encoding the same CDR3.

Each clonotype received, on average, around 10x coverage in deep resolution sequencing performed on a MiSeq, where the target depth lay between 1 in 1 million and 1 in 200,000 T cells. The immunoSEQ hsTCRB Kit was used to generate the TCR beta libraries. Concerning the study's data processing: The data were analyzed with ImmunoSEQ Analyzer and ImmunoSEQ Data Assistant, and V, D and J gene assignments followed IMGT definitions. Clonality, which ranges from 0 to 1, was calculated by subtracting the normalized Shannon entropy of productive rearrangement frequencies from one. Public clonotype analysis was restricted to overrepresented clonotypes comprising at least 0.05% of each patient's repertoire. Fewer than 15 repertoires from age-matched healthy donors, obtained from immuneACCESS, served as clonality controls. In TCRdb, the immuneACCESS table is reduced to in-frame sequences with V and J assigned. These tables do not hold every clone; where another copy was compared, an unresolved V gene accounts for under half, and the others remain unexplained. The V and J calls and clone size are taken from that table; D and trimming were inferred from the DNA. This sample holds roughly 42,000 clones; 55% to 80% were observed only once. The ten largest clones take up about 6.8% of the sample.

The time point label of this sample denotes: progressive disease on ibrutinib. For TCR beta library preparation, approximately 1.8 micrograms of genomic DNA was extracted from cryopreserved PBMCs. High-throughput TCR beta sequencing was performed on longitudinal blood samples from CLL patients receiving ibrutinib monotherapy. The patients were enrolled in a single-center, open-label phase 2 trial of ibrutinib monotherapy. Trimming costs V 2 bases and J 1 base, and their ends lie 9 bases apart. There are 14 amino acids in the CDR3, from cysteine to phenylalanine inclusive. The kept DNA is CDR3 alone, 42 bases in frame from the first base. From the germline V gene, CDR1 is KGHSH and CDR2 is LQKENI.

The sequence came from a human donor with chronic lymphocytic leukemia. The sample was PBMCs, taken at disease progression, from a patient treated with ibrutinib. Recombination joined TRBV18 with TRBJ2-7; too little of a D gene remains to name it. The bases are TGTGCCAGCTCACCAGGGGTTGGATCCTACGAGCAGTACTTC. Its protein is CASSPGVGSYEQYF. Beyond the CDR3, the reference TRBV18 and TRBJ2-7 genes provide the residues; the full variable domain reads: NAGVMQNPRHLVRRRGQEARLRCSPMKGHSHVYWYRQLPEEGLKFMVYLQKENIIDESGMPKERFSAEFPKEGPSILRIQQVVRGDSAAYFCASSPGVGSYEQYFGPGTRLTVT.